Listed below are T cell receptor beta chains from one sample, sequenced in a study of blood T cell repertoires in COVID-19. Clones were sequenced by immunoSEQ multiplex PCR, and TCRdb holds only the in-frame ones, with some missing. Altogether fewer than 250,000 clones are present, more than 75% being singletons, with the ten largest covering roughly 2%. The sequencing input was PBMCs or T cells enriched from blood (not recorded which). These receptors were taken from a woman between 45 and 60 years old who had recovered from COVID-19. Both conserved end residues are part of each CDR3. D genes are given only for firm matches. A row's size may be missing; if present it is once, few, many or a size class.

DNA	CDR3	V	size	J	D
TGCGCCAGCAGCTTTGGAGAGGGCAATCAGCCCCAGCATTTT	CASSFGEGNQPQHF	TRBV5-1	-	TRBJ1-5	-
TGTGCCAGCAGCTTAGCGGGACTACTACGCACAGATACGCAGTATTTT	CASSLAGLLRTDTQYF	TRBV11-2	few	TRBJ2-3	TRBD2
TGTGCCAGCAGTGAAGGAACGGTTTACTCTGGGGCCAACGTCCTGACTTTC	CASSEGTVYSGANVLTF	TRBV6-1	-	TRBJ2-6	-
TGTGCTAGTGCCCCATCGGGTTCGGGAAACACCATATATTTT	CASAPSGSGNTIYF	TRBV12-5	-	TRBJ1-3	-
TGTGCCAGCAGCACTCCGGGGTCATACAATGAGCAGTTCTTC	CASSTPGSYNEQFF	TRBV28	-	TRBJ2-1	-
TGTGCCAGCTCACCGCGACAGGGTCTCGCTGAAGCTTTCTTT	CASSPRQGLAEAFF	TRBV18	once	TRBJ1-1	TRBD1
TGTGCCAGCGGCATAAAGCGGGGGGGCCTCAATGAGCAGTTCTTC	CASGIKRGGLNEQFF	TRBV7-8	-	TRBJ2-1	TRBD2
TGTGCCAGTAGTGTTGGACAGTATAATTCACCCCTCCACTTT	CASSVGQYNSPLHF	TRBV19	once	TRBJ1-6	-
TGCAGCGTTGAATTACAGGCGACCAACACTGAAGCTTTCTTT	CSVELQATNTEAFF	TRBV29-1	-	TRBJ1-1	-
TGTGCCAGCTCACCACCCACAGGGGGTGAAACTGAAGCTTTCTTT	CASSPPTGGETEAFF	TRBV18	-	TRBJ1-1	TRBD1
TGTGCCAGCAGCCAAGTGGGCCCCCAGTGGGAGACCCAGTACTTC	CASSQVGPQWETQYF	TRBV3-1/TRBV3-2	-	TRBJ2-5	-
TGTGCCAGCAGGGAGATGGGACAGGGGAACGAGCAGTACTTC	CASREMGQGNEQYF	TRBV6-5	once	TRBJ2-7	TRBD1
TGTGCCAGCAGCTTAAAGGTTTTAGGACAGGGAGCAGGAGGCTACACCTTC	CASSLKVLGQGAGGYTF	TRBV7-8	-	TRBJ1-2	TRBD1
TGTGCCGCAAAAGAACGGACAGGGGTGGGTGGCTACACCTTC	CAAKERTGVGGYTF	TRBV6-5	-	TRBJ1-2	TRBD1
TGTGCCAGCAGTTTGCGTCCGGGGCTAGCGGCATCTACGGAGCAGTACTTC	CASSLRPGLAASTEQYF	TRBV27	-	TRBJ2-7	TRBD2
TGTGCCAGCAGGACCGGGACTAGCGGGAGTAAAGGCCTCGAGCAGTTCTTC	CASRTGTSGSKGLEQFF	TRBV5-5	-	TRBJ2-1	TRBD2
TGTGCCAGCACCTTATCCAGCGGGAGTCATACAGATACGCAGTATTTT	CASTLSSGSHTDTQYF	TRBV2	-	TRBJ2-3	TRBD2
TGTGCCAGCAGTTTATTGCCCCCGGGGGAAAATTCACCCCTCCACTTT	CASSLLPPGENSPLHF	TRBV27	-	TRBJ1-6	-
TGTGCCAGCAGTTCCAGGGGGCTCTATGGCTACACCTTC	CASSSRGLYGYTF	TRBV27	-	TRBJ1-2	TRBD1
TGTGCCAGCAGCTCGCGGGGGAGCACAGATACGCAGTATTTT	CASSSRGSTDTQYF	TRBV9	few	TRBJ2-3	TRBD2
TGTGCCAGTAGCCGGCGGGGATCTCAAGAGACCCAGTACTTC	CASSRRGSQETQYF	TRBV18	-	TRBJ2-5	-
TGTGCCAGCAGTTATCCCGGCGGGAGGGCCGTCTATGAGCAGTTCTTC	CASSYPGGRAVYEQFF	TRBV28	-	TRBJ2-1	TRBD2
TGTGCCTGGAGTGAGCAGGTGCTCACTGAAGCTTTCTTT	CAWSEQVLTEAFF	TRBV30	-	TRBJ1-1	-
TGTGCCAGCAGCCGGCAACAACAGGGCGGACATGGCTACACCTTC	CASSRQQQGGHGYTF	TRBV14	-	TRBJ1-2	-
TGTGCCAGCAGTTACTCGATAGCTGAAAAACTGTTTTTT	CASSYSIAEKLFF	TRBV6-5	-	TRBJ1-4	-
TGTGCCAGCAGCTTAGGTCGGACTTCCAAAGATACGCAGTATTTT	CASSLGRTSKDTQYF	TRBV7-8	-	TRBJ2-3	-
TGTGCCAGCAGTGAAGCCTCAGGGGCTAACTATGGCTACACCTTC	CASSEASGANYGYTF	TRBV6-1	-	TRBJ1-2	-
TGTGCCAGCAGTTACTTGACAGATTCTAGCAATCAGCCCCAGCATTTT	CASSYLTDSSNQPQHF	TRBV6-2/TRBV6-3	many	TRBJ1-5	-
TGTGCCAGCAGTTTGAAGGGGTTTTCGGCTTTCTTT	CASSLKGFSAFF	TRBV28	-	TRBJ1-1	-
TGTGCCAGCAGTCAGGGGGGGCCCCAGCATTTT	CASSQGGPQHF	TRBV6-2/TRBV6-3	-	TRBJ1-5	TRBD1
TGTGCCAGCAGCCGAGCGGGAGGCGAGCAGTACTTC	CASSRAGGEQYF	TRBV9	-	TRBJ2-7	TRBD2
TGTGCCAGCAGCTCCGGCGACAGGGGGCGCCGGAGTGGCTACACCTTC	CASSSGDRGRRSGYTF	TRBV7-2	-	TRBJ1-2	TRBD1
TGTGCCAGCAGCCGCCTAGCGGGAGAGAGGTACGAGCAGTACTTC	CASSRLAGERYEQYF	TRBV7-2	once	TRBJ2-7	TRBD2
TGCAGCGCGGGGGGGCGGAACACTGAAGCTTTCTTT	CSAGGRNTEAFF	TRBV29-1	-	TRBJ1-1	-